These T cell receptor beta chains were read from a single sample in a study of blood T cells in healthy people across ages. TCRdb re-called the 5' RACE reads through MiXCR, storing one row per CDR3 protein. Among about 730,000 distinct CDR3 sequences listed, roughly 45% were seen once. The material sequenced was blood. The receptors shown here come from a woman aged 55-75 years in good health. The CDR3 runs from the conserved cysteine through the conserved F or W. Each record gives: clone size, V gene, J gene, CDR3 protein. Clone size, where shown, is once, few, many, or a class for clones that have expanded.

>.|TRBV2|TRBJ2-1
CASGLESNNEQFF
>.|TRBV11-2|TRBJ1-2
CASSHPLGGSGYTF
>.|TRBV29-1|TRBJ1-1
CSVYPGGSTEAFF
>few|TRBV10-1|TRBJ1-1
CASSESSGAEAFF
>few|TRBV5-1|TRBJ2-3
CASSLELARALDTQYF
>few|TRBV29-1|TRBJ1-4
CSVEGQGGEKLFF
>.|TRBV11-2|.
CASSQGEKETQFF
>few|TRBV29-1|TRBJ1-4
CSVRVSGREKLFF
>.|TRBV4-2|TRBJ1-1
CASSQAQGGSTEAFF
>.|TRBV3-1|.
CASSGGVQQVLPETQYF
>.|TRBV24-1|TRBJ2-1
CATSRAGGLGEQFF
>few|TRBV7-9|TRBJ1-5
CASSTQGVGNQPQHF
>few|TRBV20-1|TRBJ2-1
CSAGQASYNEQFF
>once|TRBV7-9|TRBJ2-1
CASSLFVGPSGLHSSNEQFF
>few|TRBV24-1|TRBJ2-1
CATSGALIRGNEQFF
>many|TRBV7-8|TRBJ2-1
CASSLRMSGGKYDEQFF
>many|TRBV5-1|TRBJ2-7
CASSRQGDEQYF
>.|TRBV2|TRBJ2-1
CASKSTSGHYNEQFF
>few|TRBV20-1|TRBJ2-3
CSASGRAGYTDTQYF
>once|TRBV10-2|TRBJ1-4
CASAIPGTWEKLFF
>few|TRBV4-3|TRBJ2-7
CASSQAERQGDMYF
>.|TRBV6-4|TRBJ2-1
CASSDTGQFF
>few|TRBV20-1|TRBJ1-2
CSASYREHYGYTF
>.|TRBV29-1|TRBJ1-4
CSVFFDSGEKLFF
>.|TRBV5-1|TRBJ2-7
CASSVDIRSTYEQYF
>.|TRBV29-1|TRBJ2-3
CSGGTGEGGTQYF
>.|TRBV10-3|TRBJ2-1
CAISGPRDFSYEQFF
>.|TRBV18|.
CASSPPASSETQYF
>.|TRBV11-2|TRBJ2-1
CASRTLRGLHYNEQFF
>once|TRBV4-2|TRBJ1-1
CASSQGQGENTEAFF
>.|TRBV14|TRBJ1-1
CASSQEESRWTGGMRTEAFF
>.|TRBV7-3|TRBJ1-6
CASSLTGGGQGSPLHF
>.|TRBV20-1|TRBJ2-3
CSAGSPGLALDTQYF
>.|TRBV15|TRBJ1-1
CATGRTDRGTEAFF
>.|TRBV6-6|TRBJ2-7
CASSLGTRIYEQYF
>many|TRBV18|TRBJ1-5
CASSPAGTGGGQPQHF
>few|TRBV11-2|TRBJ2-3
CASSQTILAGGHGDTQYF
>.|TRBV7-2|.
CANSRLGAGEETQYF